This record covers a single T cell receptor (beta chain). Its antigen remains unidentified. Ten immunoSEQ deep assay plates served to sequence unsorted PBMC DNA. Profiling relied on immunoSEQ multiplex PCR, and the TCRdb table lists in-frame clones only, not all of them. The sample records approximately 470,000 clones, around 73% being singletons. The data belong to a study of shared clonotypes between healthy human individuals. Points from the study as a whole: Donors were few, which limited the genetic and exposure-history diversity represented.

This CDR3 has 12 residues. CDR1 is GTSNPN, CDR2 SVGIG, per germline (reference sequence). V was shortened by 7 bases and J by 1 base, with 10 bases between the two germline ends. The sequenced sample was PBMCs. The rearrangement links TRBV30 to TRBJ2-5; D gene ambiguous. This TCR was recovered from a woman in her thirties or forties in good health. Some clones in this sample may be carry-over from other donors' samples. The CDR3 DNA follows: TGTGCCTTGTCGTGGGGCCAAGAGACCCAGTACTTC. Its translation: CALSWGQETQYF.